This T cell receptor (beta chain) is drawn from a study of a mutant IDH1 vaccine in newly diagnosed glioma (dated by TCRdb to the early 2020s). For the study in its entirety: Vaccination began 4-6 weeks after radiotherapy alone, or alongside temozolomide cycles in the chemotherapy-containing groups. Of the roughly 31 treated patients, approximately 62% were male and approximately 38% were female, and the mean age was approximately 39 years. Before enrollment, most patients had been given radiochemotherapy with temozolomide as standard therapy, while the rest had received either radiotherapy alone or temozolomide alone. The week-35 safety follow-up was designated visit V12, and the week-47 end of study was designated visit V13. Six visits were used for peripheral blood collection: V03 (baseline), V05, V07, V10, V12 and V13. Longitudinal TCRB deep sequencing was performed for 25 to 30 treated patients wherever samples were available for exploratory analyses. The paper's findings and limits, for the study overall: PBMC samples for TCRB deep sequencing were selected based on availability. Across multiple MHC alleles, vaccine-induced immune responses were seen in roughly 93% of patients. Changes in the top peripheral T cell clonotypes picked up by TCRB sequencing did not appear to be linked to pseudoprogression. It was noted by the authors that analyses of patient blood samples could not be reproduced owing to sample limitations.

Library preparation employed the immunoSEQ multiplex PCR assay. Rearranged TCR beta chain sequences were amplified with the hsTCRB Kit following the manufacturer's protocol. An Illumina MiSeq was used to sequence the TCRB libraries. In the authors' own workflow: Demultiplexing, trimming and gene mapping were performed with the kit vendor's proprietary platform. This immuneACCESS table, as held by TCRdb, lists in-frame sequences with V and J called but not all clones. Of the missing ones, under half trace to an unresolved V gene in checked studies; the others have no known cause. Clone size and V and J calls were adopted from that table, with D and trimming inferred from the DNA. Here the sample has roughly 56,000 clones; more than 75% occur a single time. Jointly, the top ten make up 4% to 5.5% of the sample. The germline V gene (reference sequence) gives CDR1 as LNHNV and CDR2 as YYDKDF. The V end loses 9 bases and the J end loses 4 bases, and a stretch of 12 bases separates them. Spanning cysteine to phenylalanine, the CDR3 consists of 13 amino acids. The retained sequence is limited to the CDR3, 39 bases, with the frame set at the first base.

The time point label of this sample denotes: week 47, end of study. Each vaccine dose, consisting of 300 ug of a 20-mer mutant IDH1 peptide in Montanide, was administered subcutaneously with topical imiquimod. Patients were given eight vaccinations, in weeks 1, 3, 5, 7, 11, 15, 19 and 23, which matched visits V03 through V10. All donors had newly diagnosed IDH1-mutant astrocytomas of WHO grade 3 or 4 that showed loss of nuclear ATRX. The samples were drawn from NOA16, a multicentre, single-arm, open-label phase I trial in Germany that tested a mutant IDH1 peptide vaccine in humans for the first time. Genomic DNA for TCRB sequencing was isolated from EDTA blood with the DNeasy Blood and Tissue Kit. In this sample, this clone turned up once. Its antigen is still unknown. No base qualities exist here, and no much larger clone lies one base off it.

The material sequenced was PBMCs, taken from a glioma patient whose treatment included an IDH1 peptide vaccine. The receptor was derived from a woman aged 40 to 49 with glioma. Some clones in this sample may be carry-over from other donors' samples. The rearranged segments are TRBV15 and TRBJ2-2; TRBD1 is a possible D gene, resting on 6 matching bases. The CDR3 corresponds to CATPDRITGELFF. The DNA sequence reads TGTGCCACTCCGGACAGAATCACCGGGGAGCTGTTTTTT. Outside the CDR3, residues come from the reference TRBV15 and TRBJ2-2 proteins, so the full variable domain is: DAMVIQNPRYQVTQFGKPVTLSCSQTLNHNVMYWYQQKSSQAPKLLFHYYDKDFNNEADTPDNFQSRRPNTSFCFLDIRSPGLGDTAMYLCATPDRITGELFFGEGSRLTVL.